One sample yielded the 21 T cell receptor beta chains listed below, sequenced in a study of blood T cell repertoires in COVID-19. Measured with immunoSEQ multiplex PCR; TCRdb has only the in-frame clones, and not every one. The sample consists of around 170,000 clones, around four fifths of them appearing once. Sequencing used peripheral blood. These receptors all come from a woman in her fifties or sixties with acute or convalescent COVID-19.

This clone has a handful of counts. The V gene is TRBV6-5, the J gene TRBJ1-2; D remains ambiguous. Germline-derived CDR1 and CDR2 are MNHEY and SVGAGI. The CDR3 extends over 13 amino acids. Between the trimmed V and J ends, which lost 0 bases and 3 bases, there was a span of 5 bases. In nucleotides, the CDR3 is TGTGCCAGCAGTTACTCACAGCACTATGGCTACACCTTC. This gives the protein CASSYSQHYGYTF.

This chain connects TRBV27 to TRBJ1-6; 7 bases align to TRBD1. The germline gives CDR1 MNHEY, CDR2 SMNVEV (reference sequence). V lost 6 bases and J lost 5; bases outside the gene matches: 4. The CDR3 runs 14 residues. In nucleotides, the CDR3 is TGTGCCAGCAGGGGGACAGCTAATAATTCACCCCTCCACTTT. Protein sequence: CASRGTANNSPLHF.

The chain links TRBV5-1 to TRBJ2-1; 10 nucleotides align to TRBD2. Per the germline V gene, CDR1 is SGHRS and CDR2 is YFSETQ. V lost 0 bases, J lost 4 bases, and 10 bases stayed unmatched. CDR3 size: 18 residues. The CDR3 here is CASSLVGTSVPGYNEQFF. CDR3 DNA sequence: TGCGCCAGCAGCTTGGTAGGGACTAGCGTCCCCGGGTACAATGAGCAGTTCTTC.

The gene calls are TRBV6-6 and TRBJ1-2, with a tentative D call TRBD1 (5 bases). Germline CDR1 is MNHNY and CDR2 is SVGAGI (reference sequence). The length of the CDR3 is 13 residues. The ends were cut back, 2 bases at V and 7 bases at J, with 11 bases in the middle. The CDR3 region has the DNA TGTGCCAGCAGTTACACGGGGGGATCTGGCTACACCTTC. This codes for CASSYTGGSGYTF.

This chain joins TRBV15 and TRBJ1-2, with D possibly being TRBD1 (6 bases). Germline V CDR1 and CDR2: LNHNV, YYDKDF (reference sequence). Trimming stripped 0 bases from V and 6 bases from J, with 20 bases between. This CDR3 spans 17 amino acids. CDR3 coding DNA: TGTGCCACCAGCAGAGATCGTGGACAGATCGTTCCAGATGGCTACACCTTC. Translating it yields CATSRDRGQIVPDGYTF.

V is TRBV7-6 and J is TRBJ2-7; D gene ambiguous. Germline-derived CDR1 and CDR2 are SGHVS and FNYEAQ. V was clipped by 5 bases and J by 2 bases, with 13 bases between them. This CDR3 has 14 residues. CDR3 coding DNA: TGTGCCAGCAGCCTAGATCGTGGGCCCTACGAGCAGTACTTC. This encodes CASSLDRGPYEQYF.

Remarks on this clone: An end of the junction differs from the germline gene, which may be a read error. This chain connects TRBV5-1 to TRBJ1-1; 7 nucleotides agree with TRBD1. CDR1 is SGHRS and CDR2 is YFSETQ in the germline V gene. CDR3 length: 15 residues. The CDR3, as DNA: TGCGCCCGCAGCAGGGGGGGGGAAGCCTACACTGAAGCTTTCTTT. Translated: CARSRGGEAYTEAFF.

This clone showed up just a few times. This chain uses TRBV7-3 with TRBJ1-6; D perhaps matches TRBD1 (6 bases). V gave up 4 bases and J gave up 7 bases, with 11 bases separating them. The CDR3 has 14 residues. Germline loops: CDR1 SGHTA, CDR2 FQGTGA. The CDR3, as DNA: TGTGCCAGCAGCTCTGGACAGCCGAATTCACCCCTCCACTTT. Residues: CASSSGQPNSPLHF.

CDR3 amino acids: CASSISTRDQPQHF. In DNA form, the CDR3 reads TGTGCCAGCAGCATATCAACGAGGGATCAGCCCCAGCATTTT. The V gene is TRBV7-2, the J gene TRBJ1-5; D not certain. Trimming left V 5 bases short and J 5 bases short, with 13 bases between. The germline V gene encodes CDR1 SGHTA and CDR2 FQGNSA. CDR3 size: 14 residues.

The genes are TRBV11-3 and TRBJ2-2; 7 positions agree with TRBD1. This CDR3 comprises 16 residues. The germline gives CDR1 SGHNT, CDR2 YENEEA. V lost 4 bases and J lost 0; bases outside the gene matches: 5. In nucleotides, the CDR3 is TGTGCCAGCAGCTCACCCGGGACAGCGAACACCGGGGAGCTGTTTTTT. Amino acid sequence: CASSSPGTANTGELFF.

This clone showed up just once. V usage is TRBV7-2 and J usage is TRBJ1-1, with D unresolved. CDR3 length: 14 residues. The germline V gene has CDR1 SGHTA and CDR2 FQGNSA. V dropped 2 bases and J dropped 0 bases, with 7 bases sitting between them. CDR3 DNA sequence: TGTGCCAGCAGCTTATTGAGTCTGAACACTGAAGCTTTCTTT. Translating gives CASSLLSLNTEAFF.

The V and J genes are TRBV24-1 and TRBJ2-5, with TRBD2 identical over 10 bases. Germline CDR1 is KGHDR and CDR2 is SFDVKD. The CDR3 covers 13 residues. V was clipped by 3 bases and J by 11 bases; unmatched bases: 5. CDR3: CATSDKRGGLQYF. Here the CDR3 DNA reads TGTGCCACCAGTGATAAGCGGGGGGGCCTTCAGTACTTC.

The V and J genes are TRBV7-9 and TRBJ1-2, with TRBD1 matching 8 bases. The junction had 3 bases not matched to a gene; V was cut back by 3 bases and J by 6 bases. The CDR3 extends over 13 amino acids. The germline V gene has CDR1 SEHNR and CDR2 FQNEAQ (reference sequence). The CDR3 coding sequence is TGTGCCAGCAGCTTTCAGGGGGCTGATGGCTACACCTTC. Its translation is CASSFQGADGYTF.

The chain couples TRBV6-2 or TRBV6-3 to TRBJ1-5; TRBD1 might be the D (6 bases). Per the germline V gene, CDR1 is MNHEY and CDR2 is SVGEGT. Trimming shortened V by 5 bases and J by 0 bases, and 11 bases separated the two germline ends. The CDR3 covers 15 residues. As DNA, the CDR3 is TGTGCCAGCAGTACAGGGTTGAGTAGCAATCAGCCCCAGCATTTT. This sequence encodes CASSTGLSSNQPQHF.

J is TRBJ1-1 and V is TRBV6-2 or TRBV6-3, with D possibly matching TRBD1 (6 bases). The CDR3 runs to 14 residues. The V end was cut by 1 base, the J end by 2 bases, with 8 bases between. Per the germline V gene, CDR1 is MNHEY and CDR2 is SVGEGT. The CDR3 DNA sequence: TGTGCCAGCAGTTACTGGGGGACAAACACTGAAGCTTTCTTT. It codes for CASSYWGTNTEAFF.

The chain has TRBV6-5 and TRBJ2-7; possible D gene TRBD1, 6 bases. The CDR3 runs to 12 residues. Germline V gives CDR1 MNHEY, CDR2 SVGAGI. Trimming stripped 6 bases from V and 3 bases from J, with 9 bases between. The CDR3 loop reads CASSRDNYEQYF. The CDR3 DNA reads as TGTGCCAGCAGCAGGGACAACTACGAGCAGTACTTC.

This chain connects TRBV4-3 to TRBJ2-3, with a possible D match to TRBD1 (5 bases). V shed 0 bases and J shed 3 bases, with 7 bases lying between them. This CDR3 is 14 amino acids long. The germline gives CDR1 LGHNA, CDR2 YSLEER. The CDR3 nucleotides read TGCGCCAGCAGCCAAGATAAGGGGACAGATACGCAGTATTTT. Its translation is CASSQDKGTDTQYF.

The chain carries TRBV18 and TRBJ1-3, with D hard to call. The CDR3 runs to 17 residues. CDR1 KGHSH and CDR2 LQKENI come from the germline V gene. Trimming took 3 bases from V and 0 from J, leaving 15 bases between them. The CDR3 is CASSPREQPLSGNTIYF. CDR3 nucleotide sequence: TGTGCCAGCTCACCGAGGGAACAGCCGCTCTCTGGAAACACCATATATTTT.

This clone has more than one count but fewer than ten. V usage is TRBV7-9 and J usage is TRBJ2-5, with TRBD2 identical over 14 bases. Losses at the gene ends were 4 bases for V and 4 bases for J; bases not matched to a gene: 8. CDR3 length: 17 amino acids. CDR1 and CDR2 (germline): SEHNR, FQNEAQ (reference sequence). CDR3 in amino acids: CASSSRLAGGDRETQYF. The DNA for the CDR3 is TGTGCCAGCAGCTCCCGACTAGCGGGGGGGGACAGAGAGACCCAGTACTTC.

The chain recombines TRBV19 with TRBJ1-5; a possible D gene is TRBD1 (5 bases). Trimming stripped 5 bases from V and 11 bases from J, with 16 bases between. Looked up from germline, CDR1 is LNHDA and CDR2 is SQIVND (reference sequence). The CDR3 sequence is 13 residues long. This chain's CDR3 is CASSPRALRAQHF. DNA for the CDR3: TGTGCCAGTAGTCCCCGGGCCCTCAGGGCCCAGCATTTT.

The rearrangement links TRBV3-1 (or the pseudogene TRBV3-2) to TRBJ1-5, with unresolved D. Germline V gives CDR1 LGHDT, CDR2 YNNKEL (reference sequence). The V gene lost 0 bases and the J gene lost 7 bases, with 10 bases spanning the gap. The CDR3 is 14 amino acids. CDR3: CASSQDNRGQPQHF. The CDR3 DNA sequence: TGTGCCAGCAGCCAAGATAATCGAGGGCAGCCCCAGCATTTT.